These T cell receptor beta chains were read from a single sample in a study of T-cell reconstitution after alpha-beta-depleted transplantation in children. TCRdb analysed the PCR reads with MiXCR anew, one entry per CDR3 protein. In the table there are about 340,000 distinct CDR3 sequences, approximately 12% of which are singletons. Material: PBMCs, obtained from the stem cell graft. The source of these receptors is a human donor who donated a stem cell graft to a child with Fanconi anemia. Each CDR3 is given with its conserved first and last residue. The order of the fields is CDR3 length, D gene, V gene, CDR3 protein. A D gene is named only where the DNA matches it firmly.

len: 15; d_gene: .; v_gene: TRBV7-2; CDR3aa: CASSLSGTLGNTIYF
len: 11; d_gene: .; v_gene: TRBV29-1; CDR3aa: CSVEGPSEAFF
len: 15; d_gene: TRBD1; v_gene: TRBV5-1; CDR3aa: CASSPAGDRVDTQYF
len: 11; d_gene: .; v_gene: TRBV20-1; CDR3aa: CSAGFSHEQFF
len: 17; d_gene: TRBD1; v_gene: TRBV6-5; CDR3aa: CASSYYTSDRVNTEAFF
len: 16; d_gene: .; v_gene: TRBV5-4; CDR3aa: CASSLAGGTGTNEQFF
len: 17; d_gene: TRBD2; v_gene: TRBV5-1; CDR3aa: CASSLGLAGGMRETQYF
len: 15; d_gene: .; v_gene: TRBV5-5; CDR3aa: CASSLEIGRYYGYTF
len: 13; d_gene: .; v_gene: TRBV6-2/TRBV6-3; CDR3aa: CASSYRTSVEQFF
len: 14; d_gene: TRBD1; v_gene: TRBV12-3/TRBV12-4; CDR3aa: CASSSGDRVYGYTF
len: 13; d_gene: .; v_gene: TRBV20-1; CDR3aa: CSAVTGIGDTIYF
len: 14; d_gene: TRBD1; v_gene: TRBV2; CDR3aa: CASENQGVGDTQYF
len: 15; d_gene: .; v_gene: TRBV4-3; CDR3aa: CASSQDRTTSYEQYF
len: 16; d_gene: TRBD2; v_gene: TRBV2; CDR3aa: CASSETSGGAGDTQYF
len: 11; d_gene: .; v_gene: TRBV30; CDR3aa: CAWRETVGYTF
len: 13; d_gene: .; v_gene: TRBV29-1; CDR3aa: CSVVWGLGNIQYF
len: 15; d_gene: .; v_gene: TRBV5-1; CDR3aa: CASSLDGSYTGELFF
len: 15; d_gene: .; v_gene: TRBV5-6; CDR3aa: CASSLGRGVNTEAFF
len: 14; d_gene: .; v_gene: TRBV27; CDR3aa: CASSQSATGLPLHF
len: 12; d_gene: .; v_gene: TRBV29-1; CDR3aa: CSVVGNQETQYF
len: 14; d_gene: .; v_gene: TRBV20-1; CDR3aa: CSAISTTKNTEAFF
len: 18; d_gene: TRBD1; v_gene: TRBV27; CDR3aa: CASSPHGQGAMGNQPQHF
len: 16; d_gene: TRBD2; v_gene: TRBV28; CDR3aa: CASRVRLALGGGEQFF
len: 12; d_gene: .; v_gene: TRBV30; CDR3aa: CAWSVSGDGYTF
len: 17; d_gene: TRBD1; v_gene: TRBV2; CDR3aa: CASTDLGQGNSYNEQFF
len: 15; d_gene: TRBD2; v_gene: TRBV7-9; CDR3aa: CASSSNSGSADTQYF